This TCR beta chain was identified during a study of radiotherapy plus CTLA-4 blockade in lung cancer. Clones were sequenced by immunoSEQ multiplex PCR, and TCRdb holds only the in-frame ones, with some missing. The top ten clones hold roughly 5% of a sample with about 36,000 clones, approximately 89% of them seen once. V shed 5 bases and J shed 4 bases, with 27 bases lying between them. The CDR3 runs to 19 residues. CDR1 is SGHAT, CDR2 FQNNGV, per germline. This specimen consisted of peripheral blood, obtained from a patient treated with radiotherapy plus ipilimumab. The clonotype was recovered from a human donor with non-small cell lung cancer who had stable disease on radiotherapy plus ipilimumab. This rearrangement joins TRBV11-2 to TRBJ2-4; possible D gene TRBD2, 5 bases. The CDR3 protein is CASSQSSSSGGPYKNIQYF. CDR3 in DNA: TGTGCCAGCAGCCAGTCCTCCTCCTCTGGCGGGCCGTATAAAAACATTCAGTACTTC. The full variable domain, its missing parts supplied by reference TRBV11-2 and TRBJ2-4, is EAGVAQSPRYKIIEKRQSVAFWCNPISGHATLYWYQQILGQGPKLLIQFQNNGVVDDSQLPKDRFSAERLKGVDSTLKIQPAKLEDSAVYLCASSQSSSSGGPYKNIQYFGAGTRLSVL.